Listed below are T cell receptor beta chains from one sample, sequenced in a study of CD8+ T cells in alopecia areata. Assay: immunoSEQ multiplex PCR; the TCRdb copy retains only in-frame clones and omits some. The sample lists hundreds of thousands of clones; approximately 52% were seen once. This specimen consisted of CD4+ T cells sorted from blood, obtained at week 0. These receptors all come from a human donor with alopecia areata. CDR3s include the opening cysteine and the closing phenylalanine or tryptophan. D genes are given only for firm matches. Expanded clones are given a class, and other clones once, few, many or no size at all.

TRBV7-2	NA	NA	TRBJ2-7	CASSSGLPEQYF	TGTGCCAGCAGCTCCGGACTACCCGAGCAGTACTTC
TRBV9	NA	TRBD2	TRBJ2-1	CASSVASGWGSQGYNEQFF	TGTGCCAGCAGCGTAGCTAGCGGGTGGGGGTCCCAGGGCTACAATGAGCAGTTCTTC
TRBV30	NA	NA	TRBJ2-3	CAWSVVIDTQYF	TGTGCCTGGAGTGTGGTGATAGATACGCAGTATTTT
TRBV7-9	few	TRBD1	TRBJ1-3	CASSPRRPTGNGNTIYF	TGTGCCAGCAGCCCCCGGAGACCGACAGGGAATGGAAACACCATATATTTT
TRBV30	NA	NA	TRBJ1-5	CAWSPGGNQPQHF	TGTGCCTGGAGTCCCGGCGGCAATCAGCCCCAGCATTTT
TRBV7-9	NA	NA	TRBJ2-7	CASSRGAYEQYF	TGTGCCAGCAGCCGCGGCGCTTACGAGCAGTACTTC
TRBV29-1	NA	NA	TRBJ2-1	CSVKMVLVTGEQFF	TGCAGCGTTAAAATGGTTCTTGTGACGGGGGAGCAGTTCTTC
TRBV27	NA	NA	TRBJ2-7	CASSSKPLYEQYF	TGTGCCAGCAGTTCAAAGCCCCTTTACGAGCAGTACTTC
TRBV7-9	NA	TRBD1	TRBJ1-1	CASSSSGGFWTEAFF	TGTGCCAGCAGCTCCTCAGGGGGCTTCTGGACTGAAGCTTTCTTT
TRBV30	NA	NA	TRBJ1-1	CAWSVDQTRAEAFF	TGTGCCTGGAGTGTCGACCAAACTCGGGCTGAAGCTTTCTTT
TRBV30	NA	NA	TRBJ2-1	CAWSAVDEQFF	TGTGCCTGGAGCGCCGTGGATGAGCAGTTCTTC
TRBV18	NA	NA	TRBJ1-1	CASSPPLGRTNTEAFF	TGTGCCAGCTCACCTCCCCTGGGAAGGACGAACACTGAAGCTTTCTTT
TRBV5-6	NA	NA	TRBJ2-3	CASSLNSDTQYF	TGTGCCAGCAGCCTGAACTCAGATACGCAGTATTTT
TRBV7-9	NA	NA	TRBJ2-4	CASSLAWSAKNIQYF	TGTGCCAGCAGCTTAGCGTGGTCCGCCAAAAACATTCAGTACTTC
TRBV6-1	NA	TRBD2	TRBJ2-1	CASSGTSGGAVFAYNEQFF	TGTGCCAGCAGTGGGACTAGCGGGGGGGCCGTATTTGCCTACAATGAGCAGTTCTTC
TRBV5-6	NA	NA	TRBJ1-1	CASSLRPATEAFF	TGTGCCAGCAGCTTGCGGCCGGCTACTGAAGCTTTCTTT
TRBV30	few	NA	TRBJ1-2	CAWSERQAFYGYTF	TGTGCCTGGAGTGAAAGACAGGCCTTCTATGGCTACACCTTC
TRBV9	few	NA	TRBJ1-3	CASSARDTGNTIYF	TGTGCCAGCAGCGCCAGGGATACTGGAAACACCATATATTTT
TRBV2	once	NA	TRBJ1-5	CASSPDNSNQPQHF	TGTGCCAGCAGCCCGGACAATAGCAATCAGCCCCAGCATTTT
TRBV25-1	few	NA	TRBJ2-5	CASSAQTEAQETQYF	TGTGCCAGCAGCGCCCAAACAGAAGCCCAAGAGACCCAGTACTTC
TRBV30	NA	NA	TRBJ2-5	CAWSSRGTQYF	TGTGCCTGGAGTTCACGTGGGACCCAGTACTTC
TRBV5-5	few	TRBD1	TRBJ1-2	CASQKFLQGASYGYTF	TGTGCCAGCCAAAAGTTCCTACAGGGGGCGAGCTATGGCTACACCTTC
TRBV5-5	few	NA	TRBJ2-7	CASSLVGASYEQYF	TGTGCCAGCAGCTTGGTAGGGGCATCATACGAGCAGTACTTC